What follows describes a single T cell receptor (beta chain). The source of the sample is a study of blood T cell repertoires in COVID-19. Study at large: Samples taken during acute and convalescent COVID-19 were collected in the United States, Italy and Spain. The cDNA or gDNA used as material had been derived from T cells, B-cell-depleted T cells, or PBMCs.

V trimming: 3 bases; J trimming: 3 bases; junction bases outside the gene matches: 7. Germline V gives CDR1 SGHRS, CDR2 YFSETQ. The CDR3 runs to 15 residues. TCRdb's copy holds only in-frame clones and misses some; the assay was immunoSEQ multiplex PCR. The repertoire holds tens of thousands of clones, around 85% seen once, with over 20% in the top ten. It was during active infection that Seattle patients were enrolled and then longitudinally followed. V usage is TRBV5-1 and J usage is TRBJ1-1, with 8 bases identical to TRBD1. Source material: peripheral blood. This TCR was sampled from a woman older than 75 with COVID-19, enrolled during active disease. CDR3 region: CASSSTGARDTEAFF. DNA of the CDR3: TGCGCCAGCAGCTCGACAGGGGCGCGGGACACTGAAGCTTTCTTT.